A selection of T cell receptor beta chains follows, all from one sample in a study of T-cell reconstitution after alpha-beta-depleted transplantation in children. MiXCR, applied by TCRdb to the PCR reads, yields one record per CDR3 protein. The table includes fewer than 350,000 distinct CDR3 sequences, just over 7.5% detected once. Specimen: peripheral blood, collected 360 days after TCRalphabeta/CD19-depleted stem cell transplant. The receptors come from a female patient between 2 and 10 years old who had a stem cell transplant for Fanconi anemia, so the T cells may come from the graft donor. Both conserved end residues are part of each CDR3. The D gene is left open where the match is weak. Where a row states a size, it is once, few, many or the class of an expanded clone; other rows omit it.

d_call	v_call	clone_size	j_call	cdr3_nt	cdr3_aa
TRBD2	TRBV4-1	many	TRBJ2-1	TGCGCCAGCAGCCAAGTCTACCGGGGGGACAATGAGCAGTTCTTC	CASSQVYRGDNEQFF
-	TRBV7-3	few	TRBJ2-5	TGTGCCAGCAGCCCCGGACAGTACCAGGGGGAGACCCAGTACTTC	CASSPGQYQGETQYF
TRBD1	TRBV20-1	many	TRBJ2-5	TGCAGTGCTAGAGGGTCAGGGGGCGGTGAGACCCAGTACTTC	CSARGSGGGETQYF
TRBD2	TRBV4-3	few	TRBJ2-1	TGCGCCAGCAGCCAACTTAGCGGGGGGCCCCCCAATGAGCAGTTCTTC	CASSQLSGGPPNEQFF
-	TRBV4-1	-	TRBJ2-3	TGCGCCAGCAGCCAAGAGCGGAGCACAGATACGCAGTATTTT	CASSQERSTDTQYF
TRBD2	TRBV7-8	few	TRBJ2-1	TGTGCCAGCAGCTTATCTCGGAGCGGGGGGGAAAACAATGAGCAGTTCTTC	CASSLSRSGGENNEQFF
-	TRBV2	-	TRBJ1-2	TGTGCCAGCAGGGATTTCCGGGACAACCTTTATGGCTACACCTTC	CASRDFRDNLYGYTF
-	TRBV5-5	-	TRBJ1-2	TGTGCCAGCAGCCAGGGACCGACCTCTGGAGGCTACACCTTC	CASSQGPTSGGYTF
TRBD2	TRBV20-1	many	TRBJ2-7	TGCAGTGCTAGCGGGCTAGCGGGGATCGAGCAGTACTTC	CSASGLAGIEQYF
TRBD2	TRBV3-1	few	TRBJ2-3	TGTGCCAGCAGCCAAGAGGGGAGGGCCGCAGATACGCAGTATTTT	CASSQEGRAADTQYF
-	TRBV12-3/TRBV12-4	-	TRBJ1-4	TGTACCCGCAGTTTAGCGGCCCCGGGACACCGACGCCTTAATGAAAAACTGTTTTTT	CTRSLAAPGHRRLNEKLFF
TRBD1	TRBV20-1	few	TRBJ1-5	TGCAGTGCCCCGAGACAGGGTCCTCAGCCCCAGCATTTT	CSAPRQGPQPQHF
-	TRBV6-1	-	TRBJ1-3	TGTGCCAGCAGTCAGACTACAGGGCCCGGAAACACCATATATTTT	CASSQTTGPGNTIYF
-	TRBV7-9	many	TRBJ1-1	TGTGCCAGCAGCTTGATGGGGGGCTCGCACACTGAAGCTTTCTTT	CASSLMGGSHTEAFF
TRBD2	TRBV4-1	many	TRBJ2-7	TGCGCCAGCAGCCAAGTACCCGCGGGAGGTCTCTACGAGCAGTACTTC	CASSQVPAGGLYEQYF
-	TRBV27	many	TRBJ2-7	TGTGCCAGCAAGCCCCTAAACTCCCTTTCTGGCGAGCAGTACTTC	CASKPLNSLSGEQYF
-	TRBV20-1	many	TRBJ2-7	TGCAGTGCTAGAGTCGGAGGTTCATACGAGCAGTACTTC	CSARVGGSYEQYF
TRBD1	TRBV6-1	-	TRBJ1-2	TGTGCCAGCAGCCAACCGGACAGGAACTATGGCTACACCTTC	CASSQPDRNYGYTF
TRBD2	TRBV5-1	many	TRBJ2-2	TGCGCCAGCAGCTTAAGCGGGGGGCACACCGGGGAGCTGTTTTTT	CASSLSGGHTGELFF
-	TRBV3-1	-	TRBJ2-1	TGTGCCAGCAGGCAAGGGGGGGGCTACTACAATGAGCAGTTCTTC	CASRQGGGYYNEQFF
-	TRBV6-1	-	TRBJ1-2	TGTGCCAGCAGCCCAAACGAGGGGAACTATGGCTACACCTTC	CASSPNEGNYGYTF
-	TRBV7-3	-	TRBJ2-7	TGTGCCAGCAGCTTAAACCAGTTTTCCTACGAGCAGTACTTC	CASSLNQFSYEQYF
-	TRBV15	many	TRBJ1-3	TGTGCCACCAGCAGGGAAAGACAGGACTCTGGAAACACCATATATTTT	CATSRERQDSGNTIYF
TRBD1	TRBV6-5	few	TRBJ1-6	TGTGCCAGCAGTTTCACCCTGGGACAGGGCTTACCCCTCCACTTT	CASSFTLGQGLPLHF
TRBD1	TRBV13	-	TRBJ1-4	TGTGCCAGCAGCATAGGACAGGGTCTAGGTAATGAAAAACTGTTTTTT	CASSIGQGLGNEKLFF
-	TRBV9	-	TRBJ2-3	TGTGCCAGCAGCGTAGGTCCCGGGGGCCTCTTCACAGATACGCAGTATTTT	CASSVGPGGLFTDTQYF
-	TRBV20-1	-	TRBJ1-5	TGCAGTGCTAGAGTACCGGGACATAACTTCAATCAGCCCCAGCATTTT	CSARVPGHNFNQPQHF
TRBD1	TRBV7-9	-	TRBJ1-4	TGTGCCAGCAGCCTTATCAGGGGGGCGCCTAATGAAAAACTGTTTTTT	CASSLIRGAPNEKLFF
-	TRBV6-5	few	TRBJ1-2	TGTGCCAGCAGTTCGACTTTTTATGGCTACACCTTC	CASSSTFYGYTF
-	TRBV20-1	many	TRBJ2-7	TGCAGTGCTAGAGCGGAGAGAGGGGAGCAGTACTTC	CSARAERGEQYF
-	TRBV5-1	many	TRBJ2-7	TGCGCCAGCAGCTTGAGGACTGACTACGAGCAGTACTTC	CASSLRTDYEQYF
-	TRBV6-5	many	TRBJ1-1	TGTGCCAGCAGTTACACACAGATGAACACTGAAGCTTTCTTT	CASSYTQMNTEAFF
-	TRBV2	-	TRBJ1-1	TGTGCCAGCTGCGCCCCCGGCAGATTGAACACTGAAGCTTTCTTT	CASCAPGRLNTEAFF
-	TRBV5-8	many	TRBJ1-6	TGTGCCAGCAGCTTGTCAACCCATTCACCCCTCCACTTT	CASSLSTHSPLHF
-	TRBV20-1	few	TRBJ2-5	TGCAGTGCTAGAGAGTCAGTTGGGGAGACCCAGTACTTC	CSARESVGETQYF
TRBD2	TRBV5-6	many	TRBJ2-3	TGTGCCAGCACCTCCATACCGACTAGCGTAACAGATACGCAGTATTTT	CASTSIPTSVTDTQYF
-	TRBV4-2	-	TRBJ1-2	TGTGCCAGCAGCCAAGAGGACACACACGCTTATGGCTACACCTTC	CASSQEDTHAYGYTF